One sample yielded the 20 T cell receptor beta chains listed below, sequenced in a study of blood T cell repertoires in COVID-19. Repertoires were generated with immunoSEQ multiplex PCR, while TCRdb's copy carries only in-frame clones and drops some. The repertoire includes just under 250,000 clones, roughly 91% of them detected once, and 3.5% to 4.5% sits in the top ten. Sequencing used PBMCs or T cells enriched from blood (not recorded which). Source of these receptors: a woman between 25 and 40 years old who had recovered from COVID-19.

The CDR3 here is CAVTTVSPYGYTF. CDR3 sequence (DNA): TGTGCCGTAACGACAGTTTCTCCATATGGCTACACCTTC. V is TRBV7-8 and J is TRBJ1-2; D may be TRBD1 (5 bases). The V gene lost 11 bases and the J gene lost 5 bases, with 18 bases spanning the gap. Germline CDR1 reads SGHVS; CDR2 reads FQNEAQ. This CDR3 has 13 amino acids.

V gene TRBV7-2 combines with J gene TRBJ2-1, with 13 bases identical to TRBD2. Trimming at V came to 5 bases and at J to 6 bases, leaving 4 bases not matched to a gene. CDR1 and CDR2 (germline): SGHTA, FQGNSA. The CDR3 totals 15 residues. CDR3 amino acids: CASSRTSGGGNEQFF. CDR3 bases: TGTGCCAGCAGCCGCACTAGCGGGGGGGGCAATGAGCAGTTCTTC. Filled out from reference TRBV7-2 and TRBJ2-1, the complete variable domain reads GAGVSQSPSNKVTEKGKDVELRCDPISGHTALYWYRQSLGQGLEFLIYFQGNSAPDKSGLPSDRFSAERTGGSVSTLTIQRTQQEDSAVYLCASSRTSGGGNEQFFGPGTRLTVL.

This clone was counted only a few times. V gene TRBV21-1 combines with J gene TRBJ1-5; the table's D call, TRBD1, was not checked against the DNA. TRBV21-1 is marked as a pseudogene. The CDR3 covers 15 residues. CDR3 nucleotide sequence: TGTGCCAGCAGCAAAGGGGACAGGGAGTTTCAGCCCCAGCATTTT. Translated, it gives CASSKGDREFQPQHF.

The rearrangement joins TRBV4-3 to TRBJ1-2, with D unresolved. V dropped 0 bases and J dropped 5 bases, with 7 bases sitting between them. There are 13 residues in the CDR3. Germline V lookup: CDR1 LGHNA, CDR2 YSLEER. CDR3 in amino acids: CASSQDRIYGYTF. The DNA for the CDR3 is TGCGCCAGCAGCCAAGACAGGATTTATGGCTACACCTTC.

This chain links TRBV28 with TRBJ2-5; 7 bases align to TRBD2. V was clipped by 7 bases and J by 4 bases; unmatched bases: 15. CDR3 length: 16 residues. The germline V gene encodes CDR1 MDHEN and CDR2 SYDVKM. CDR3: CASTVRESFRLETQYF. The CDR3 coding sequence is TGTGCCAGCACGGTGCGGGAGAGCTTTCGTCTAGAGACCCAGTACTTC.

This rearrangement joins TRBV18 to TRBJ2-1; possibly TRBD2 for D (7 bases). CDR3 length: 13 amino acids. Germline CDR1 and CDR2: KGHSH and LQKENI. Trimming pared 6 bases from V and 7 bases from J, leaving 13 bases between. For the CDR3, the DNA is TGTGCCAGCTCCCCGGGGAGGGGGAATGAGCAGTTCTTC. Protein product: CASSPGRGNEQFF.

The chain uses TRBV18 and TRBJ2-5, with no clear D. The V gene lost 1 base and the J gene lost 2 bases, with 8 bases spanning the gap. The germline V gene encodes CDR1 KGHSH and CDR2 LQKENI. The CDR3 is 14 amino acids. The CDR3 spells CASSPQEIQETQYF. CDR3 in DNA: TGTGCCAGCTCACCACAGGAGATACAAGAGACCCAGTACTTC.

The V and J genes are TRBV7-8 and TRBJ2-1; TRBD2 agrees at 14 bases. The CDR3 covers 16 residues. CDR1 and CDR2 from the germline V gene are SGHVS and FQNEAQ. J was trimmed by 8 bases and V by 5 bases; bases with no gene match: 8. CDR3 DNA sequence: TGTGCCAGCAGCCGCGGGACTAGCGGGAGTGGCGATGAGCAGTTCTTC. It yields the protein CASSRGTSGSGDEQFF.

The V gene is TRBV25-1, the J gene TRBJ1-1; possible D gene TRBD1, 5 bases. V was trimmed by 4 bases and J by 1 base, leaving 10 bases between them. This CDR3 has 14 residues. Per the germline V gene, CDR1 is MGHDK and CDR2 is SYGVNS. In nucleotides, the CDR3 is TGTGCCAGCAGTGCAACCAGGGAGAACACTGAAGCTTTCTTT. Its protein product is CASSATRENTEAFF.

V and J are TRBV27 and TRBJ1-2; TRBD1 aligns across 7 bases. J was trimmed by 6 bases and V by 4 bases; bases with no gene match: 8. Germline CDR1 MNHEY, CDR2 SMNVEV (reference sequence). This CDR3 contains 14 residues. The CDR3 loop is CASSYYRGTDGYTF. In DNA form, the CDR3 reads TGTGCCAGCAGTTACTACAGGGGTACGGATGGCTACACCTTC.

The DNA of the CDR3 is TGCGCCAGCAGCCAAGGCTTGCGGGGGGGCAAAAACATTCAGTACTTC. Protein: CASSQGLRGGKNIQYF. The chain has TRBV4-1 and TRBJ2-4; 9 nucleotides align to TRBD2. This CDR3 is built from 16 residues. CDR1 is MGHRA, CDR2 YSYEKL, per germline. The V gene end was trimmed by 1 base and the J gene end by 3 bases; junction bases not matched to a gene: 4.

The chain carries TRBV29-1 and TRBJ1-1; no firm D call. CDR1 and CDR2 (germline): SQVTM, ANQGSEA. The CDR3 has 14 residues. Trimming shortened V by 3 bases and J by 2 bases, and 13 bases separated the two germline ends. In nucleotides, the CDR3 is TGCAGCGTTGAGTCCCGGGGTCGCAACACTGAAGCTTTCTTT. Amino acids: CSVESRGRNTEAFF.

CDR3 in DNA: TGTGCCAGTAGTATAGGGACAGAGAACACTGAAGCTTTCTTT. Translated: CASSIGTENTEAFF. The V gene is TRBV19, the J gene TRBJ1-1; a possible D gene is TRBD1 (6 bases). The CDR3 runs to 14 residues. The ends were cut back, 1 base at V and 1 base at J, with 7 bases in the middle. Germline V gene sequence: CDR1 LNHDA, CDR2 SQIVND (reference sequence).

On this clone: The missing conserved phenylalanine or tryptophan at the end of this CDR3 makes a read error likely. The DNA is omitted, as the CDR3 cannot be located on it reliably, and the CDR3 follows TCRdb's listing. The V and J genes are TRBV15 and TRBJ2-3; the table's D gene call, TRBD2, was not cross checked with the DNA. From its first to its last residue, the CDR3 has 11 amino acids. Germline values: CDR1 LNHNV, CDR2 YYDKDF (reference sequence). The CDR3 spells CATSRSRGLRR.

CDR3 residues: CASSPLQGSGAGEQFF. For the CDR3, the DNA is TGTGCCAGCAGCCCACTACAGGGCTCAGGGGCAGGTGAGCAGTTCTTC. The J gene is TRBJ2-1, the V gene TRBV7-9; the D gene is possibly TRBD1 (6 bases). Trimming shortened V by 5 bases and J by 9 bases, and 23 bases separated the two germline ends. Germline CDR1 reads SEHNR; CDR2 reads FQNEAQ (reference sequence). The CDR3 is 16 amino acids.

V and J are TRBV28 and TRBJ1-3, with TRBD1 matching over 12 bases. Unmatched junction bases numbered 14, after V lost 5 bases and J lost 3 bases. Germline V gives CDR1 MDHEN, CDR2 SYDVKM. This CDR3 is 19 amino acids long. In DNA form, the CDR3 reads TGTGCCAGCAGTCCCCCGCACCGGGACAGGGGGCAGGTTGGAAACACCATATATTTT. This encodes CASSPPHRDRGQVGNTIYF. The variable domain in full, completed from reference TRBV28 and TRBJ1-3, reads DVKVTQSSRYLVKRTGEKVFLECVQDMDHENMFWYRQDPGLGLRLIYFSYDVKMKEKGDIPEGYSVSREKKERFSLILESASTNQTSMYLCASSPPHRDRGQVGNTIYFGEGSWLTVV.

CDR3 in amino acids: CASSYVVAGAGELFF. The CDR3, as DNA: TGTGCCAGCAGTTACGTGGTAGCAGGGGCCGGGGAGCTGTTTTTT. The chain joins TRBV6-5 to TRBJ2-2, with D perhaps TRBD1 (6 bases). V dropped 2 bases and J dropped 6 bases, with 13 bases sitting between them. The V gene's germline CDR1 is MNHEY and CDR2 SVGAGI. The CDR3 length is 15 residues.

CDR3 sequence reads: CASSVRGLGAGYTF. DNA for the CDR3: TGTGCCAGCAGCGTAAGGGGGTTAGGAGCTGGCTACACCTTC. V and J are TRBV9 and TRBJ1-2, with D possibly matching TRBD1 (6 bases). This CDR3 region has 14 residues. V was cut by 1 base and J by 7 bases, with 14 bases left in between. Germline loops: CDR1 SGDLS, CDR2 YYNGEE.

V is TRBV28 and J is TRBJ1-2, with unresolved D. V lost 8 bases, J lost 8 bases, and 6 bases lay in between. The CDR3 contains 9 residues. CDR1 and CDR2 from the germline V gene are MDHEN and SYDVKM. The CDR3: CASGRGYTF. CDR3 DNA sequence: TGTGCCAGCGGGAGGGGCTACACCTTC.

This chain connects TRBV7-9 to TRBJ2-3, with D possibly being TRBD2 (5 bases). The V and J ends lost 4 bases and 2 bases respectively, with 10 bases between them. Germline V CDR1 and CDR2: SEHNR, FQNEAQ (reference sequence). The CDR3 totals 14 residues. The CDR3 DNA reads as TGTGCCAGCAGCTCTAGGCGGGCCACAGATACGCAGTATTTT. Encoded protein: CASSSRRATDTQYF.